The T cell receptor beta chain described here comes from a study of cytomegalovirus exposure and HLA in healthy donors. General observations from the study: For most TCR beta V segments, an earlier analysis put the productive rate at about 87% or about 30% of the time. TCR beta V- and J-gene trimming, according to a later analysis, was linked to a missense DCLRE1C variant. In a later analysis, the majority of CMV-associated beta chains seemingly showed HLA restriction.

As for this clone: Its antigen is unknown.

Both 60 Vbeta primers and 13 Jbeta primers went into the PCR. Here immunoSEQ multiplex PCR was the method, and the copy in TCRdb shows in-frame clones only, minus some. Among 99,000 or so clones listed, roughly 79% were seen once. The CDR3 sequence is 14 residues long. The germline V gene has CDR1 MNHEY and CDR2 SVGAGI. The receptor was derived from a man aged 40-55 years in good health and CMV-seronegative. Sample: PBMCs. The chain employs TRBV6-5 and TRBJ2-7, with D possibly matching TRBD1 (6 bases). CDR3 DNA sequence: TGTGCGTGCCGAAGACAGGTGGGGGACTACGAGCAGTACTTC. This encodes CACRRQVGDYEQYF.